This T cell receptor (beta chain) appears in the sequencing data of a study of blood T cell repertoires in COVID-19. For the study at large: PBMCs, B-cell-depleted T cells, or T cells provided the cDNA or gDNA that made up the material.

The CDR3 runs to 16 residues. J gave up 4 bases and V 5 bases, and 10 bases lay outside the gene matches. CDR1 and CDR2 from the germline V gene are LNHDA and SQIVND (reference sequence). Sequenced by immunoSEQ multiplex PCR; TCRdb stores in-frame clones only, minus some. This repertoire shows 60,000 to 85,000 clones, approximately 85% found once; its top ten account for 36%. The chain has TRBV19 and TRBJ2-2; 7 bases fit TRBD2. The source material was peripheral blood. The clonotype originates from a man between 65 and 79 years old with acute or convalescent COVID-19. As DNA, the CDR3 is TGTGCCAGTAGTCCCGTGGGGAGGGGCGCCACCGGGGAGCTGTTTTTT. This sequence encodes CASSPVGRGATGELFF.